A single T cell receptor beta chain is shown here with its context. This record belongs to a study of blood T cell repertoires in COVID-19. The assay was immunoSEQ multiplex PCR, and TCRdb's table has in-frame clones only and misses some. The profile shows 110,000 to 150,000 clones, 82% of them singletons. The V end was cut by 6 bases, the J end by 0 bases, with 4 bases between. The CDR3 has 12 amino acids. The germline CDR1 and CDR2 sequences are SEHNR and FQNEAQ (reference sequence). The sequence was obtained from a woman at least 80 years old with acute or convalescent COVID-19. The chain has TRBV7-9 and TRBJ2-3, with D uncertain. The sample comprised peripheral blood. The CDR3 coding sequence is TGTGCCAGCAGATCTAGCACAGATACGCAGTATTTT. Translating gives CASRSSTDTQYF.